The rows below give T cell receptor beta chains drawn from one sample of a study of T cell responses to AZD1222 COVID-19 vaccine. This table comes from immunoSEQ multiplex PCR, and its TCRdb copy is limited to in-frame clones, with some not included. The sample contains 140,000 to 150,000 clones, about nine tenths of which appear only once. Sequenced material: peripheral blood, taken on day 0 of MenACWY control vaccination. These receptor sequences come from an adult in good health. The CDR3 runs from the conserved cysteine through the conserved F or W. The D gene is left open where the match is weak. A clone size is listed for some rows: how often the clone was seen (once, few, many), or a class if it is expanded.

J | D | size | V | DNA | CDR3
TRBJ1-3 | - | once | TRBV7-9 | TGTGCCAGCAGCTTAATGTCGCAGGGAGGAAACACCATATATTTT | CASSLMSQGGNTIYF
TRBJ2-5 | - | - | TRBV3-1/TRBV3-2 | TGTGCCAGCAGCCGGGGAGGAACCCAGTACTTC | CASSRGGTQYF
TRBJ2-5 | - | - | TRBV2 | TGTGCCAGCATGGAGAAGTTTAAACAAGAGACCCAGTACTTC | CASMEKFKQETQYF
TRBJ1-5 | - | - | TRBV10-3 | TGTGCCATCAGCTTGTCAGGGGTCCTCGAGCCCCAGCATTTT | CAISLSGVLEPQHF
TRBJ2-5 | - | once | TRBV28 | TGTGCCAGCAGTTTACAAGTACAAGAGACCCAGTACTTC | CASSLQVQETQYF
TRBJ2-7 | - | - | TRBV5-1 | TGCGCCAGCAGCTTGGAGGCCCTCCGGTCCTACGAGCAGTACTTC | CASSLEALRSYEQYF
TRBJ1-6 | - | - | TRBV11-1 | TGTGCCAGCAGCTCAGACATCGACAGATATAATTCACCCCTCCACTTT | CASSSDIDRYNSPLHF
TRBJ1-1 | - | - | TRBV27 | TGTGCCAGCAGCTGGGAGGGGGGTCTTGAAGCTTTCTTT | CASSWEGGLEAFF
TRBJ2-3 | TRBD2 | - | TRBV3-1/TRBV3-2 | TGTGCCAGCAGCCAAGAAAGGAGACTAGCGGCCACAGATACGCAGTATTTT | CASSQERRLAATDTQYF
TRBJ1-5 | - | - | TRBV29-1 | TGCAGCGTTGTATCGGCGCTCAATCAGCCCCAGCATTTT | CSVVSALNQPQHF
TRBJ2-7 | - | - | TRBV9 | TGTGCCAGCAGCGTAGAACTAGTTGGTTACGAGCAGTACTTC | CASSVELVGYEQYF
TRBJ2-2 | TRBD2 | - | TRBV30 | TGTGCCTGGAGTGTACGTAGCGGGGGGCCCTCCGGGGAGCTGTTTTTT | CAWSVRSGGPSGELFF
TRBJ2-7 | - | - | TRBV28 | TGTGCCAGCGCCGCGGTAGACACCTACGAGCAGTACTTC | CASAAVDTYEQYF
TRBJ1-5 | - | - | TRBV4-1 | TGCGCCAGCAGCCAGGACGGCCGCAATCAGCCCCAGCATTTT | CASSQDGRNQPQHF
TRBJ2-3 | - | - | TRBV6-5 | TGTGCCAGCAGGGAGCGGGATACGCAGTATTTT | CASRERDTQYF
TRBJ1-2 | - | - | TRBV3-1/TRBV3-2 | TGTGCCAGCAGCCAAGATGCCTATGGCTACACCTTC | CASSQDAYGYTF
TRBJ1-5 | - | - | TRBV6-5 | TGTGCCACCAACACACGACGGAGCAATCAGCCCCAGCATTTT | CATNTRRSNQPQHF
TRBJ2-2 | TRBD1 | - | TRBV25-1 | TGTGCCAGCACTCAGGGGGTAGGGGAGCTGTTTTTT | CASTQGVGELFF
TRBJ1-4 | TRBD1 | - | TRBV4-1 | TGCGCCAGCAGCCAAGGGAGGGACAGAGAAAAACTGTTTTTT | CASSQGRDREKLFF
TRBJ2-1 | TRBD2 | - | TRBV11-3 | TGTGCCAGCACCAATAGCGGGGGGTCTAATTACAATGAGCAGTTCTTC | CASTNSGGSNYNEQFF
TRBJ1-1 | TRBD1 | - | TRBV27 | TGTGCCAGCAGAGAGGTCCTGCGGGGCAGGGGGAGATCTTTCTTT | CASREVLRGRGRSFF
TRBJ1-2 | TRBD1 | - | TRBV27 | TGTGCCAGCAGTTCGCCGGGACAGGCGTACTATGGCTACACCTTC | CASSSPGQAYYGYTF
TRBJ1-4 | TRBD1 | - | TRBV29-1 | TGCAGCGTTTCACAGGGGCCGGGGGCTAATGAAAAACTGTTTTTT | CSVSQGPGANEKLFF
TRBJ2-1 | TRBD2 | few | TRBV11-3 | TGTGCCAGCAGCTTAGGGGCTAGCGGGAGGCTCTCCTACAATGAGCAGTTCTTC | CASSLGASGRLSYNEQFF
TRBJ2-1 | TRBD1 | - | TRBV29-1 | TGCAGCGTTGTCCTTACGACAGGGGGCAATGAGCAGTTCTTC | CSVVLTTGGNEQFF
TRBJ2-5 | - | once | TRBV5-4 | TGTGCCAGCAGCACCTATGACAGCTTGTACCAAGAGACCCAGTACTTC | CASSTYDSLYQETQYF
TRBJ2-7 | TRBD2 | - | TRBV28 | TGTGCCAGCAGTATAGCGGGAGCCTACGAGCAGTACTTC | CASSIAGAYEQYF
TRBJ2-1 | - | - | TRBV3-1/TRBV3-2 | TGTGCCAGCAGCCAACCCTTCAACGGGTTGCAGTTCTTC | CASSQPFNGLQFF
TRBJ2-2 | - | - | TRBV2 | TGTGCCAGCAGCCAGGGGCGAGGCGGGGAGCTGTTTTTT | CASSQGRGGELFF
TRBJ1-5 | - | - | TRBV3-1/TRBV3-2 | TGTGCCAGCAGCCGACTAGGCAATCAGCCCCAGCATTTT | CASSRLGNQPQHF
TRBJ1-1 | - | - | TRBV3-1/TRBV3-2 | TGTGCCAGCACCCAAAACCCGGGACAAACCTCGGGCACTGAAGCTTTCTTT | CASTQNPGQTSGTEAFF
TRBJ2-7 | - | - | TRBV27 | TGTGCCAGCAGTTTCCGGGACATCCCCTACGAGCAGTACTTC | CASSFRDIPYEQYF
TRBJ2-2 | TRBD2 | - | TRBV10-1 | TGCGCCAGCAGTGACAGAGGGCTAGCGGTCACCGGGGAGCTGTTTTTT | CASSDRGLAVTGELFF
TRBJ2-5 | - | - | TRBV2 | TGTGCCAGCAGTGAGCAGACCCAGTACTTC | CASSEQTQYF
TRBJ1-2 | - | - | TRBV30 | TGTGCCTGGGGCAGACTGAATAACTATGGCTACACCTTC | CAWGRLNNYGYTF
TRBJ2-7 | TRBD1 | - | TRBV6-9 | TGTGCCAGCAGTCTCCGGGACAGCATTTTTCGGGACGAGCAGTACTTC | CASSLRDSIFRDEQYF
TRBJ1-3 | - | - | TRBV6-1 | TGTGCCAGCAGTGAAGTTTCGGCAGGGCTCGGAAACACCATATATTTT | CASSEVSAGLGNTIYF
TRBJ1-1 | - | - | TRBV5-4 | TGTGCCAGCAGGGGGGGGCAAGGATCCGCTGAAGCTTTCTTT | CASRGGQGSAEAFF
TRBJ1-1 | - | - | TRBV19 | TGTGCCAGTAGTATAGCTAGGGGAACTGAAGCTTTCTTT | CASSIARGTEAFF
TRBJ1-1 | TRBD1 | - | TRBV29-1 | TGCAGCGTTGAGCAGGGGGCGGGTGAAGCTTTCTTT | CSVEQGAGEAFF
TRBJ1-5 | TRBD1 | - | TRBV4-1 | TGCGCCAGCAGCCAAGGGACAGGGCTCAATCAGCCCCAGCATTTT | CASSQGTGLNQPQHF
TRBJ1-2 | TRBD1 | - | TRBV23-1 | TGCGCCAGCAGTCAACGGGACAGGCTTGCCTATGGCTACACCTTC | CASSQRDRLAYGYTF
TRBJ2-1 | TRBD2 | few | TRBV24-1 | TGTGCCACCAGTGATTTGCTAGCGGGAGGGCTCAATGAGCAGTTCTTC | CATSDLLAGGLNEQFF
TRBJ2-7 | - | - | TRBV2 | TGTGCCAGCAGTGAAGGGTTTCGTAAATACGAGCAGTACTTC | CASSEGFRKYEQYF
TRBJ1-5 | TRBD1 | - | TRBV27 | TGTGCCAGCAGGGGACCGGGACAGGGGGCATTTGGCAATCAGCCCCAGCATTTT | CASRGPGQGAFGNQPQHF
TRBJ1-2 | - | - | TRBV15 | TGTGCCACCAGCAGAGAAGGCAGGGTCTATGGCTACACCTTC | CATSREGRVYGYTF
TRBJ2-1 | TRBD2 | - | TRBV2 | TGTGCCAGCCTCAGCCCACTAGCGGGAGGGCCGCGTGAGCAGTTCTTC | CASLSPLAGGPREQFF
TRBJ2-3 | TRBD2 | - | TRBV18 | TGTGCCAGCTCACCACAACTAGCGGGATCAGATACGCAGTATTTT | CASSPQLAGSDTQYF
TRBJ1-5 | - | once | TRBV7-8 | TGTGCCAGCAGCTTAGAACAGGGAGGGTTTAATCAGCCCCAGCATTTT | CASSLEQGGFNQPQHF
TRBJ1-5 | - | few | TRBV28 | TGTGCCAGCAGTTTAGTAGGACAGCCCCAGCATTTT | CASSLVGQPQHF
TRBJ1-4 | TRBD1 | - | TRBV4-1 | TGCGCCAGCAGCTTCTCCCAGGGACAGGGACTAGAAAAACTGTTTTTT | CASSFSQGQGLEKLFF
TRBJ2-2 | TRBD2 | - | TRBV27 | TGTGCCAGCAGGACGGACCGGCGGGAGACCGGGGAGCTGTTTTTT | CASRTDRRETGELFF